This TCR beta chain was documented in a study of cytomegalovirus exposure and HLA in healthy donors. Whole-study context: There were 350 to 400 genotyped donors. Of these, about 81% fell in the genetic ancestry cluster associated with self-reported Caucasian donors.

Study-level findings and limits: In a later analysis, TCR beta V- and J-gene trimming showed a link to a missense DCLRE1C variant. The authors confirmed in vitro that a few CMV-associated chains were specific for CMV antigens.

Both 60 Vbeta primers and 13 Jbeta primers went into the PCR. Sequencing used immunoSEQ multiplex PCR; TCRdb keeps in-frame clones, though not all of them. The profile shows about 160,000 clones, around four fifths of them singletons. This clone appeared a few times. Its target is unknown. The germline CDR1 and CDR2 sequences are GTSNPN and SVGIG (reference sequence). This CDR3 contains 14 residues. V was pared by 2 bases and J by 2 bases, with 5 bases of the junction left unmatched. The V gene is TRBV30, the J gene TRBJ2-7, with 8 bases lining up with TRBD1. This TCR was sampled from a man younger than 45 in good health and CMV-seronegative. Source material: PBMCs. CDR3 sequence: CAWSIGTGAYEQYF. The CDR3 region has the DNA TGTGCCTGGAGTATCGGGACAGGCGCCTACGAGCAGTACTTC.